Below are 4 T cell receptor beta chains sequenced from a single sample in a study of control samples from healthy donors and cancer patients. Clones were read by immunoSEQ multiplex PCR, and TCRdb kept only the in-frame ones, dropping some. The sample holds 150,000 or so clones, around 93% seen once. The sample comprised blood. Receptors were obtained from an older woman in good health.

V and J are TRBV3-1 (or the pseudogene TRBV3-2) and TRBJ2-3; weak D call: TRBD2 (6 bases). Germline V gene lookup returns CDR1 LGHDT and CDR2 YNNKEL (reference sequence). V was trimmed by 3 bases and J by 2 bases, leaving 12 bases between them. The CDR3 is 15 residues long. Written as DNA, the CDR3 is TGTGCCAGCAGCCATTCCGGGGGTATCACAGATACGCAGTATTTT. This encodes CASSHSGGITDTQYF.

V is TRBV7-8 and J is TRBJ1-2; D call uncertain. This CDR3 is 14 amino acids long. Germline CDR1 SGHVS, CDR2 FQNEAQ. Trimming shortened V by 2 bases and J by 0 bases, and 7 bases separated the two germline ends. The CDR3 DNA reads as TGTGCCAGCAGCTTACAAGGGTCTAACTATGGCTACACCTTC. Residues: CASSLQGSNYGYTF.

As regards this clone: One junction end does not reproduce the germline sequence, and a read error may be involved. CDR3 in DNA: TGTGCCAGCAGTTTTCTGGGGGAACGAGGTCACCGGGGAGCTGTTTTT. Translation: CASSFLGERGHRGAVF. The chain carries TRBV6-2 or TRBV6-3 and TRBJ2-2, with D perhaps being TRBD1 or TRBD2 (5 bases each). There are 16 residues in the CDR3. Germline loops: CDR1 MNHEY, CDR2 SVGEGT.

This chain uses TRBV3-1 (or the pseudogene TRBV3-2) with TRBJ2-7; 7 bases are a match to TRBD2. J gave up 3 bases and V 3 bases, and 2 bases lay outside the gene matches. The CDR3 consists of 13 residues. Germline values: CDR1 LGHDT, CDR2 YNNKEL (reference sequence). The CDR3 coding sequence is TGTGCCAGCAGCCAGGGCGGGGGCTACGAGCAGTACTTC. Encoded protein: CASSQGGGYEQYF.